The T cell receptor beta chain described here comes from a study of T cell responses to AZD1222 COVID-19 vaccine. The study's findings and limits: Spike-wide coverage was observed for vaccine-associated CD4 TCRs, with dominant responses at 160-218 and 743-854. Elevations in Spike-specific TCR breadth and depth followed administration of two AZD1222 doses.

After removal of 3 bases from V and 6 bases from J, the junction contained 6 bases not matched to a gene. Looked up from germline, CDR1 is SGHDN and CDR2 is FVKESK. The CDR3 spans 15 residues. Data came from immunoSEQ multiplex PCR; TCRdb stores just in-frame clones and leaves some out. The sample holds 150,000 to 200,000 clones, more than 85% seen once. A word on this clone: Antigen unknown.

The rearrangement joins TRBV14 to TRBJ1-3; 9 nucleotides match TRBD1. The TCR comes from an adult in good health. The sample here was peripheral blood, taken on day 0 of AZD1222 vaccination. CDR3 coding DNA: TGTGCCAGCAGCCACGCCGGGACAGGGCCAAACACCATATATTTT. Its translation is CASSHAGTGPNTIYF.